What follows are 30 T cell receptor beta chains derived from one specimen sequenced in a study of T cells of healthy individuals. Via MiXCR, TCRdb re-called the 5' RACE reads, giving one row per CDR3 protein. The top ten clones hold approximately 16% of a sample with tens of thousands of distinct CDR3 sequences, roughly 15% of them seen once. These receptors all come from a human donor in good health.

This clonotype was observed a handful of times. The chain joins TRBV12-3 or TRBV12-4 to TRBJ2-1; 9 nucleotides align to TRBD2. The CDR3 sequence is 17 residues long. The V gene end was trimmed by 4 bases and the J gene end by 5 bases; junction bases not matched to a gene: 12. Here the CDR3 DNA reads TGTGCCAGCAGTTCCTCCCGGCGGGGGGGCATCGACAATGAGCAGTTCTTC. Translated, it gives CASSSSRRGGIDNEQFF.

This clonotype was counted between two and nine times. DNA for the CDR3: TGTGCCAGCAGCCGACAGGGTAGGAACACTGAAGCTTTCTTT. The encoded protein is CASSRQGRNTEAFF. This rearrangement joins TRBV3-1 to TRBJ1-1, with 7 bases lining up with TRBD1. Germline CDR1 is LGHDT and CDR2 is YNNKEL (reference sequence). The V and J ends lost 4 bases and 1 base, in that order; junction bases with no gene match: 3. There are 14 residues in the CDR3.

This clonotype occurred many times. The J gene is TRBJ2-1, the V gene TRBV7-9; D is uncertain. Looked up from germline, CDR1 is SEHNR and CDR2 is FQNEAQ (reference sequence). The CDR3 extends over 19 amino acids. Trimming cost V 0 bases and J 0 bases, with 18 bases left between them. The CDR3 loop reads CASSLALGSLTSSYNEQFF. In DNA form, the CDR3 reads TGTGCCAGCAGCTTAGCGCTTGGCAGCCTCACAAGCTCCTACAATGAGCAGTTCTTC.

This clonotype occurred many times. V is TRBV2 and J is TRBJ2-3; 11 nucleotides align to TRBD1. V shed 4 bases, J shed 1 base, and the junction held 1 base outside the gene matches. CDR1 and CDR2 (germline): SNHLY, FYNNEI. The CDR3 runs to 15 residues. The CDR3 here is CASSVDRGRTDTQYF. In nucleotides, the CDR3 is TGTGCCAGCAGTGTGGACAGGGGGCGCACAGATACGCAGTATTTT.

Only a few counts were recorded for this clonotype. The chain combines TRBV19 with TRBJ2-6, with D hard to call. Germline-derived CDR1 and CDR2 are LNHDA and SQIVND (reference sequence). The CDR3 covers 14 residues. Trimming left V 4 bases short and J 0 bases short, with 4 bases between. This CDR3 is CASSTNSGANVLTF. In DNA form, the CDR3 reads TGTGCCAGTAGTACCAACTCTGGGGCCAACGTCCTGACTTTC.

This clonotype was counted many times. V is TRBV5-1 and J is TRBJ2-3; 15 bases fit TRBD2. This CDR3 spans 18 amino acids. Germline V gives CDR1 SGHRS, CDR2 YFSETQ. The J segment lost 3 bases and the V segment lost 0 bases, leaving 5 bases of the junction unmatched. CDR3 in DNA: TGCGCCAGCAGCTTGGTGGGACTAGCGGGGGGCCGAACAGATACGCAGTATTTT. Its translation is CASSLVGLAGGRTDTQYF. Combining the CDR3 with reference TRBV5-1 and TRBJ2-3 gives the whole variable domain KAGVTQTPRYLIKTRGQQVTLSCSPISGHRSVSWYQQTPGQGLQFLFEYFSETQRNKGNFPGRFSGRQFSNSRSEMNVSTLELGDSALYLCASSLVGLAGGRTDTQYFGPGTRLTVL.

V and J are TRBV3-1 and TRBJ2-1; D uncertain. CDR3 length: 13 residues. Trimming shortened V by 0 bases and J by 10 bases, and 10 bases separated the two germline ends. Germline V gene lookup returns CDR1 LGHDT and CDR2 YNNKEL (reference sequence). DNA for the CDR3: TGTGCCAGCAGCCAAGACCCCATCCACGAGCAGTTCTTC. Translation gives CASSQDPIHEQFF.

This clonotype was observed at least ten times. V usage is TRBV20-1 and J usage is TRBJ2-1, with D perhaps given as TRBD1 or TRBD2 (5 bases each). CDR3 length: 12 amino acids. Germline lookup yields CDR1 DFQATT and CDR2 SNEGSKA (reference sequence). V was shortened by 6 bases and J by 5 bases, with 11 bases between the two germline ends. CDR3 protein: CSAGTGDNEQFF. The CDR3 DNA sequence: TGCAGTGCCGGGACCGGGGACAATGAGCAGTTCTTC.

This chain uses TRBV20-1 with TRBJ1-1, with D perhaps matching TRBD1 (6 bases). Germline assignment: CDR1 DFQATT and CDR2 SNEGSKA (reference sequence). CDR3 length: 14 amino acids. Trimming took 6 bases from V and 5 from J, leaving 19 bases between them. The CDR3 nucleotides read TGCAGTGCCCCACACAGGGCGGCCACGACTGAAGCTTTCTTT. Its protein is CSAPHRAATTEAFF.

This chain connects TRBV9 to TRBJ2-1; D is unresolved. Trimming shortened V by 0 bases and J by 8 bases, and 3 bases separated the two germline ends. The CDR3 is 11 residues long. Per the germline V gene, CDR1 is SGDLS and CDR2 is YYNGEE. In DNA, the CDR3 is TGTGCCAGCAGCGTAGAGGATGAGCAGTTCTTC. This encodes CASSVEDEQFF.

V is TRBV20-1 and J is TRBJ2-2; 10 nucleotides match TRBD1. CDR1 and CDR2 (germline): DFQATT, SNEGSKA (reference sequence). V was pared by 0 bases and J by 5 bases, with 6 bases of the junction left unmatched. This CDR3 spans 16 amino acids. CDR3 nucleotide sequence: TGCAGTGCTAGAGATAGGGACAGGGGCAGGACCGGGGAGCTGTTTTTT. It yields the protein CSARDRDRGRTGELFF.

In this sample, this clonotype turned up a few times. This chain joins TRBV5-1 and TRBJ2-3; D call uncertain. Trimming shortened V by 1 base and J by 3 bases, and 6 bases separated the two germline ends. Germline CDR1 reads SGHRS; CDR2 reads YFSETQ. CDR3 length equals 13 residues. The DNA of the CDR3 is TGCGCCAGCAGCTTGACCGCGACAGATACGCAGTATTTT. Amino acid sequence: CASSLTATDTQYF.

This clonotype was seen ten or more times. The rearrangement uses TRBV30 and TRBJ2-5, with D possibly being TRBD1 or TRBD2 (5 bases each). The CDR3 totals 15 residues. V was clipped by 5 bases and J by 7 bases, with 23 bases between them. The V gene's germline CDR1 is GTSNPN and CDR2 SVGIG (reference sequence). The CDR3 sequence: CAWGSRDLVLGTQYF. For the CDR3, the DNA is TGTGCCTGGGGGTCCCGGGACCTCGTTTTGGGGACCCAGTACTTC.

This clonotype was recorded many times. The V and J genes are TRBV14 and TRBJ2-6, with TRBD2 identical over 9 bases. CDR1 and CDR2 from the germline V gene are SGHDN and FVKESK. The CDR3 is 15 residues long. The V gene end was trimmed by 4 bases and the J gene end by 4 bases; junction bases not matched to a gene: 2. CDR3 bases: TGTGCCAGCAGCCCTAGCGGGGCGGGGGCCAACGTCCTGACTTTC. This translates into CASSPSGAGANVLTF.

There are a few counts of this clonotype. V usage is TRBV12-3 or TRBV12-4 and J usage is TRBJ2-5, with TRBD2 as a possible D gene (6 bases). The CDR3 has 16 amino acids. The V end was cut by 6 bases, the J end by 4 bases, with 21 bases between. The CDR3 is CASSSAKISGAETQYF. The CDR3 nucleotides are TGTGCCAGCAGCTCTGCAAAGATTAGCGGAGCAGAGACCCAGTACTTC.

This clonotype was seen only a few times. This chain uses TRBV7-3 with TRBJ2-7; possible D gene TRBD2, 7 bases. The germline V gene has CDR1 SGHTA and CDR2 FQGTGA. The CDR3 covers 14 residues. The V gene lost 0 bases and the J gene lost 5 bases, with 11 bases spanning the gap. As DNA, the CDR3 is TGTGCCAGCAGCTTAACGGGGGGGCTGGACGAGCAGTACTTC. Residues: CASSLTGGLDEQYF.

The table lists this clonotype with many counts. The rearrangement links TRBV7-2 to TRBJ2-1; possibly TRBD2 for D (6 bases). V dropped 4 bases and J dropped 9 bases, with 7 bases sitting between them. This CDR3 region has 11 residues. Germline V gene lookup returns CDR1 SGHTA and CDR2 FQGNSA. This chain's CDR3 is CASSSAGEQFF. The CDR3 DNA reads TGTGCCAGCAGCTCAGCGGGTGAGCAGTTCTTC. The full variable domain, in which reference TRBV7-2 and TRBJ2-1 provide the parts outside the CDR3, is GAGVSQSPSNKVTEKGKDVELRCDPISGHTALYWYRQSLGQGLEFLIYFQGNSAPDKSGLPSDRFSAERTGGSVSTLTIQRTQQEDSAVYLCASSSAGEQFFGPGTRLTVL.

The genes are TRBV29-1 and TRBJ2-1; the D gene is possibly TRBD2 (6 bases). The CDR3 is 13 amino acids. V lost 3 bases, J lost 5 bases, and 11 bases lay in between. CDR1 is SQVTM and CDR2 is ANQGSEA in the germline V gene. The CDR3 nucleotides are TGCAGCGTTGATGCCAGCGGGCACAATGAGCAGTTCTTC. It is translated as CSVDASGHNEQFF.

This clonotype was picked up many times. V is TRBV30 and J is TRBJ2-4; 7 bases agree with TRBD1. The ends lost 3 bases at V and 7 bases at J; junction bases unmatched: 12. Germline assignment: CDR1 GTSNPN and CDR2 SVGIG (reference sequence). The CDR3 has 15 amino acids. CDR3 amino acids: CAWSIPGTVRNIQYF. Here the CDR3 DNA reads TGTGCCTGGAGCATCCCCGGGACAGTCCGGAACATTCAGTACTTC.

This clonotype was recorded at least ten times. The rearrangement links TRBV7-2 to TRBJ2-1; D may match TRBD1 or TRBD2 (5 bases each). The CDR3 has 15 amino acids. The germline V and J ends were trimmed by 4 bases and 7 bases, with 17 bases remaining between them. Germline V gene data show CDR1 as SGHTA and CDR2 as FQGNSA. CDR3 sequence: CASSSSGPVGNEQFF. Written as DNA, the CDR3 is TGTGCCAGCAGCTCATCGGGACCGGTGGGGAATGAGCAGTTCTTC.

The gene calls are TRBV4-3 and TRBJ2-3; no clear D gene. V was clipped by 0 bases and J by 3 bases, with 4 bases between them. Germline V CDR1 and CDR2: LGHNA, YSLEER. The CDR3 has 13 amino acids. CDR3 coding DNA: TGCGCCAGCAGCCAAGAGATAACAGATACGCAGTATTTT. This translates into CASSQEITDTQYF.

In its sample, this clonotype is medium-sized. The chain carries TRBV29-1 and TRBJ2-3, with D possibly TRBD1 on 7 matching bases. Germline CDR1 and CDR2: SQVTM and ANQGSEA. This CDR3 region has 13 residues. V shed 5 bases and J shed 3 bases, with 12 bases lying between them. In DNA form, the CDR3 reads TGCAGCGTTAACCAGGGGGGTACAGATACGCAGTATTTT. Translating it yields CSVNQGGTDTQYF.

In this sample, this clonotype turned up many times. V is TRBV5-1 and J is TRBJ2-3, with 7 bases aligning to TRBD1. Trimming removed 5 bases from V and 1 base from J; junction bases left unmatched: 7. CDR3 length: 15 amino acids. CDR1 is SGHRS, CDR2 YFSETQ, per germline. The CDR3 sequence is CASSQQGHGTDTQYF. The CDR3 bases are TGCGCCAGCAGTCAACAGGGGCATGGCACAGATACGCAGTATTTT.

A few counts support this clonotype. V is TRBV5-1 and J is TRBJ2-3; TRBD1 aligns across 7 bases. The length of the CDR3 is 16 residues. After removal of 0 bases from V and 0 bases from J, the junction contained 4 bases not matched to a gene. Germline V gene data show CDR1 as SGHRS and CDR2 as YFSETQ. In DNA, the CDR3 is TGCGCCAGCAGCTTGGACAGGGGAGACAGCACAGATACGCAGTATTTT. It specifies CASSLDRGDSTDTQYF.

Only a few counts were recorded for this clonotype. The CDR3: CASSQEGSSDYGYTF. As DNA, the CDR3 is TGCGCCAGCAGCCAAGAAGGGAGTAGCGACTATGGCTACACCTTC. V is TRBV4-3 and J is TRBJ1-2; the D is unclear. Germline V gene sequence: CDR1 LGHNA, CDR2 YSLEER. The CDR3 is 15 residues long. Deletions cut 0 bases from V and 3 bases from J, with 11 bases between.

The rearrangement joins TRBV20-1 to TRBJ2-3; D gene uncertain. The CDR3 is 11 amino acids. V was shortened by 6 bases and J by 5 bases, with 9 bases between the two germline ends. Germline V gene sequence: CDR1 DFQATT, CDR2 SNEGSKA (reference sequence). CDR3: CSAVPEDTQYF. CDR3 DNA: TGCAGTGCGGTGCCGGAAGATACGCAGTATTTT.

The chain has TRBV3-1 and TRBJ1-3; tentative D call: TRBD1 (6 bases). Trimming stripped 0 bases from V and 3 bases from J, with 9 bases between. The CDR3 sequence is 15 residues long. Germline V gene sequence: CDR1 LGHDT, CDR2 YNNKEL (reference sequence). The chain's CDR3 is CASSQDRGFGNTIYF. CDR3 coding DNA: TGTGCCAGCAGCCAAGACAGGGGCTTTGGAAACACCATATATTTT.

In its sample, this clonotype was seen many times. This rearrangement joins TRBV7-8 to TRBJ2-7; D possibly uses TRBD1 or TRBD2 (5 bases each). V was clipped by 3 bases and J by 4 bases, with 19 bases between them. CDR1 SGHVS and CDR2 FQNEAQ come from the germline V gene. This CDR3 has 16 amino acids. CDR3: CASSLGPGPGDYEQYF. CDR3 in DNA: TGTGCCAGCAGCTTGGGGCCGGGGCCCGGGGATTACGAGCAGTACTTC.

This clonotype ranks as medium-sized. The J gene is TRBJ2-3, the V gene TRBV21-1; the DNA was not compared with TRBD2, the D call given in the table. TRBV21-1 is a known pseudogene. The CDR3 extends over 14 amino acids. CDR3 in DNA: TGTGCCAGCCGGACTAGCGAGACCACAGATACGCAGTATTTT. Protein product: CASRTSETTDTQYF.

The genes are TRBV5-1 and TRBJ2-2, with a weak D call TRBD2 (6 bases). Trimming left V 3 bases short and J 6 bases short, with 12 bases between. The CDR3 runs 14 residues. Germline assignment: CDR1 SGHRS and CDR2 YFSETQ. CDR3 bases: TGCGCCAGCAGCTCGAGCCCTAGCGCCGGGGAGCTGTTTTTT. This sequence encodes CASSSSPSAGELFF.